This T cell receptor beta chain was captured in a study of T cell responses to AZD1222 COVID-19 vaccine (dated by TCRdb to the early 2020s). In the study overall: AZD1222 recipients whose second dose came at about 4 weeks and those whose second dose came at about 12 weeks were combined into one group, since spike-specific TCR depth and breadth did not differ between the two schedules. Trial participants were enrolled by age into subgroups of 18-55, 56-69 and 70-plus years, and around 150, 29 and 61 TCR-sequenced participants, respectively, were included in these subgroups. TCR sequencing was performed for 230 to 250 trial participants, of whom about 200 were given two doses of AZD1222 and some 26 were given two doses of MenACWY control vaccine.

The CDR3 regions of human TCRbeta chains were analyzed by immunosequencing. The authors' analysis ran thus. TCRs in the repertoires were compared against a reference library of SARS-CoV-2-specific TCRs that had been generated with the MIRA antigen-specificity platform. Breadth meant the fraction of unique TCRs that were SARS-CoV-2-associated, whereas depth meant the fraction of total T cells that were SARS-CoV-2-associated. Using the MIRA data, each spike-specific TCR was assigned both to the spike region to which the TCR was reactive and to a CD4 or CD8 class. Log10-transformed breadth and depth values were compared by one-way ANOVA with Sidak's multiple comparisons tests. TCRdb provides this immuneACCESS table in a form limited to in-frame rearrangements. Some clones are lacking; in checked studies, under half of them reflect an unresolved V gene, and why the rest are absent is not known. For V, J and clone size, that table is used; D and trimming come from the DNA. The sample table contains roughly 100,000 clones; only one count was recorded for roughly 90% of them. The ten largest clones add up to about 1.2% of the sample.

Summary of the overall study and its limitations: Participants were mostly white British, with more females than males. The authors suggested clonal diversity may have been underestimated. In the small 56-69-year group, the increase in depth fell short of significance, most likely because of low power. The whole spike protein was spanned by vaccine-associated CD4 TCRs, and dominant responses were seen in regions 160-218 and 743-854. Conclusions about previously exposed vaccinees were limited because only six or seven AZD1222 recipients were SARS-CoV-2 seropositive at baseline. Reportedly, close to half of the unique spike-specific TCRs recognized epitopes lying outside the regions that are mutated in the B.1.351 and B.1.1.7 variants. After two AZD1222 doses, spike-specific TCR breadth and depth were significantly higher than at day 0 and than in MenACWY recipients. No day 14 peak-response samples were available, so repertoires were characterized only after the peak T cell response.

This specimen's time point label, per the study, means: baseline before first vaccination. Samples from vaccinated people were obtained from the UK trials COV001 and COV002, which included a single-blind randomized controlled phase 2/3 trial of AZD1222 (ChAdOx1 nCoV-19) in healthy adults. Trial participant PBMC samples were collected at day 0 and day 28 after the second dose for TCRbeta chain sequencing. About this clone itself: No antigen is known for it. It has no much larger one-base neighbor in the sample; base qualities were not kept.

The CDR3 has 12 amino acids, counting the end cysteine and phenylalanine. The kept DNA is CDR3 alone, 36 bases in frame from the first base. The germline V gene sets CDR1 to MNHEY and CDR2 to SVGAGI. At the junction V is shortened by 6 bases and J by 2 bases, with 8 bases in between. Recombination connected TRBV6-5 to TRBJ2-7; no D gene is confidently identified. The sequence came from an adult in good health. The sample was peripheral blood, taken on day 0 of AZD1222 vaccination. CDR3 region: CASRRGPYEQYF. The DNA is TGTGCCAGCAGGAGAGGACCCTACGAGCAGTACTTC.